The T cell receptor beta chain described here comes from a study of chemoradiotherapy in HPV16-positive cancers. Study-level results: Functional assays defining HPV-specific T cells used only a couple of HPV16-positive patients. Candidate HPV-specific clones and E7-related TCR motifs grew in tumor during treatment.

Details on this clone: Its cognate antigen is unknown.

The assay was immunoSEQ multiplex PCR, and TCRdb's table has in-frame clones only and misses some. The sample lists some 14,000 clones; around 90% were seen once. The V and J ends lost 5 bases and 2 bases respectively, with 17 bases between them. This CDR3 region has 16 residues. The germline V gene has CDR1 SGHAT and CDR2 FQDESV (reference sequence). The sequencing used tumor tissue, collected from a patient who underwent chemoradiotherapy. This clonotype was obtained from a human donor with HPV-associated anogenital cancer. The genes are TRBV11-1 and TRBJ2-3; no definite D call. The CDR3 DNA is TGTGCCAGCAGCCGCCTAGAAGGGTCGATCACAGATACGCAGTATTTT. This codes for CASSRLEGSITDTQYF.